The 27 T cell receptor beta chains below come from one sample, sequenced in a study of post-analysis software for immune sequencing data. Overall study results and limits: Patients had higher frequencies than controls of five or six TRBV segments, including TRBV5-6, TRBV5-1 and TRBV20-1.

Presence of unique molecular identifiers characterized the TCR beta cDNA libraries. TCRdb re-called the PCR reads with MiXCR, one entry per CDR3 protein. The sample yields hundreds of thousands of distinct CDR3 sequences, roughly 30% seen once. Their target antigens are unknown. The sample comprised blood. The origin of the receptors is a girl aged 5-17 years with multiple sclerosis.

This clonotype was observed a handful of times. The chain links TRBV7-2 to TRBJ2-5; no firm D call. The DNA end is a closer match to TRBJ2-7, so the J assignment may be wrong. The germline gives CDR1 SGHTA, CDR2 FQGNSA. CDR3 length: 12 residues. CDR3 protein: CASSLANYEQYF. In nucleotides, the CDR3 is TGTGCCAGCAGCTTAGCGAATTACGAGCAGTACTTC.

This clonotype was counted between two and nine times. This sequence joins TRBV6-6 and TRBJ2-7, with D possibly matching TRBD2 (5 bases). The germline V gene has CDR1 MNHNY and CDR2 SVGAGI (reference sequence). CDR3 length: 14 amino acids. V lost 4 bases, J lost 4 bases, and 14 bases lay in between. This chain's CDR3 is CASSSLPGGYEQYF. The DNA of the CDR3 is TGTGCCAGCAGTTCCCTTCCAGGCGGGTACGAGCAGTACTTC.

CDR3 in amino acids: CASGLSAIPPLHF. In DNA form, the CDR3 reads TGTGCTAGTGGTTTGTCGGCTATACCACCCCTCCACTTT. V and J are TRBV12-5 and TRBJ1-6; D gene ambiguous. V lost 2 bases, J lost 11 bases, and 10 bases lay in between. Germline lookup yields CDR1 LGHNT and CDR2 FRNRAP. There are 13 residues in the CDR3.

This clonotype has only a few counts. CDR3 loop: CASSLGQGASSYEQYF. DNA for the CDR3: TGCGCCAGCAGCTTGGGACAGGGGGCGAGCTCCTACGAGCAGTACTTC. The chain combines TRBV5-1 with TRBJ2-7; 10 bases line up with TRBD1. The germline V gene has CDR1 SGHRS and CDR2 YFSETQ. V shed 0 bases, J shed 0 bases, and the junction held 3 bases outside the gene matches. The CDR3 contains 16 residues.

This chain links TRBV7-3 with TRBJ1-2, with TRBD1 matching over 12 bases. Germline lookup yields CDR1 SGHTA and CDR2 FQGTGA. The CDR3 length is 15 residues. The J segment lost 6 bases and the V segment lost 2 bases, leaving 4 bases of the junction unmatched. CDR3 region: CASSLGTGGEDGYTF. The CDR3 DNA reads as TGTGCCAGCAGCTTAGGGACAGGGGGCGAAGATGGCTACACCTTC.

The CDR3 DNA sequence: TGTGCCAGCAGTCTTCAGGGGGCTGATCAGCCCCAGCATTTT. Its translation is CASSLQGADQPQHF. The chain recombines TRBV28 with TRBJ1-5; 8 bases line up with TRBD1. The CDR3 contains 14 residues. J gave up 5 bases and V 5 bases, and 5 bases lay outside the gene matches. CDR1 and CDR2 from the germline V gene are MDHEN and SYDVKM.

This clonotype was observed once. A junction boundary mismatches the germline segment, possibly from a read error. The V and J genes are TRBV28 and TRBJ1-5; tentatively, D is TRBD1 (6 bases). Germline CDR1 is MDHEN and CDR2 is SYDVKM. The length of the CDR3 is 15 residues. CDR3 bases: TGTGCCAGCAGTATGGACAGTAGTAGCGATCAGCCCCAGCATTTT. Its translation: CASSMDSSSDQPQHF.

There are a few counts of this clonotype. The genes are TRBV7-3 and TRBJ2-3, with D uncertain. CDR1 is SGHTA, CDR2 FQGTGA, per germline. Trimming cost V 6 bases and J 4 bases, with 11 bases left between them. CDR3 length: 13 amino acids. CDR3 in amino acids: CASSLIGADTQYF. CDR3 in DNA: TGTGCCAGCAGTCTGATTGGAGCAGATACGCAGTATTTT.

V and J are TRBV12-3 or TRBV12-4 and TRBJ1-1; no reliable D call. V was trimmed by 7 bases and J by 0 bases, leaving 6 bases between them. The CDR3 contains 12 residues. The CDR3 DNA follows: TGTGCCAGCAAGCTCATGAACACTGAAGCTTTCTTT. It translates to CASKLMNTEAFF.

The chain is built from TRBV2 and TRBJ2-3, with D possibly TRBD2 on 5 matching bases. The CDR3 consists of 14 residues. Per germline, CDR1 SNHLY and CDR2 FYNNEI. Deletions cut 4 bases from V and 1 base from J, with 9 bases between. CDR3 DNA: TGTGCCAGCAGTGGTGGTAGCGGCACAGATACGCAGTATTTT. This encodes CASSGGSGTDTQYF.

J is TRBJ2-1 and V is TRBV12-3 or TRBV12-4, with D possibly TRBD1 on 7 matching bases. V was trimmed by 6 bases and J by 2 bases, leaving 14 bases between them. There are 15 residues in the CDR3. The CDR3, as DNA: TGTGCCAGCAGATGCGGGACAGAACCCTACAATGAGCAGTTCTTC. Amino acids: CASRCGTEPYNEQFF.

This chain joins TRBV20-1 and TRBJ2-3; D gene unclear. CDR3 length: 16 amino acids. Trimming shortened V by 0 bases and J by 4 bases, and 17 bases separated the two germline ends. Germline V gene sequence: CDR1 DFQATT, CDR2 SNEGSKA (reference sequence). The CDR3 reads CSARDLGFNVADTQYF. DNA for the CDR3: TGCAGTGCTAGAGATTTGGGTTTTAATGTAGCAGATACGCAGTATTTT.

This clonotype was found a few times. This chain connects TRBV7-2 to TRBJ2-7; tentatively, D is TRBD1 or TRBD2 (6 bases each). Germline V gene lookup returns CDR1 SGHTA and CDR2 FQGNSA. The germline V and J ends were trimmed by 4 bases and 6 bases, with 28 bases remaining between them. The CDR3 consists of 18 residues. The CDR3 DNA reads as TGTGCCAGCAGCTCGGGGGCCTTTTGGGGGGTGGCCCCTGGCGAGCAGTACTTC. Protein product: CASSSGAFWGVAPGEQYF. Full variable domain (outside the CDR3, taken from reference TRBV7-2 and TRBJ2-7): GAGVSQSPSNKVTEKGKDVELRCDPISGHTALYWYRQSLGQGLEFLIYFQGNSAPDKSGLPSDRFSAERTGGSVSTLTIQRTQQEDSAVYLCASSSGAFWGVAPGEQYFGPGTRLTVT.

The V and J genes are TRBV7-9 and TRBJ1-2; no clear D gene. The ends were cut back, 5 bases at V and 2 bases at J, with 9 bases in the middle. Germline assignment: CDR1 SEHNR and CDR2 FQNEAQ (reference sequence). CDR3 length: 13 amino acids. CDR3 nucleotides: TGTGCCAGCAGCGAACATCCGAACTATGGCTACACCTTC. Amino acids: CASSEHPNYGYTF.

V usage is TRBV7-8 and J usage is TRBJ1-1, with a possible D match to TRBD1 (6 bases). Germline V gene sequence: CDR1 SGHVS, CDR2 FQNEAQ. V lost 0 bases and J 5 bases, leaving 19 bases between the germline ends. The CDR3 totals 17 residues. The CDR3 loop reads CASSLAHRVRFRTEAFF. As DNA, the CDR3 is TGTGCCAGCAGCTTAGCGCACAGGGTGAGATTCAGGACTGAAGCTTTCTTT.

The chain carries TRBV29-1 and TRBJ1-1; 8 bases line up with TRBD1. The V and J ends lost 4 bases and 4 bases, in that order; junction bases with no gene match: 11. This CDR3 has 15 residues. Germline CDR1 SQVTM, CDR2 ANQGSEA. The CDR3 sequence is CSVAGGAGWGTEAFF. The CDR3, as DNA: TGCAGCGTTGCAGGGGGCGCGGGGTGGGGCACTGAAGCTTTCTTT.

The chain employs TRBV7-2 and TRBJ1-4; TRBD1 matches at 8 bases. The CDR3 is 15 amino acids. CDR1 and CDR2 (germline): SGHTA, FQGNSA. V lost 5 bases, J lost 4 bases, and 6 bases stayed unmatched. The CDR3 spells CASSTQGAVNEKLFF. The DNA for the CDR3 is TGTGCCAGCAGCACGCAGGGGGCAGTTAATGAAAAACTGTTTTTT.

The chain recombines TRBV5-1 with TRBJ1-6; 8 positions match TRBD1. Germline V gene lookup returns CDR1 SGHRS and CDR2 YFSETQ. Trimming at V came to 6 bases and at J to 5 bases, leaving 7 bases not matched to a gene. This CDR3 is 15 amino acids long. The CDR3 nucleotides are TGCGCCAGCAACCCCGGACAGGGAAATAATTCACCCCTCCACTTT. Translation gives CASNPGQGNNSPLHF.

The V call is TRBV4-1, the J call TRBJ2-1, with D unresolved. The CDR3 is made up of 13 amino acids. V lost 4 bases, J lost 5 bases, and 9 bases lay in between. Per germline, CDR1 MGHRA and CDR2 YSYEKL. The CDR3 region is CASSRTNDNEQFF. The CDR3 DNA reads TGCGCCAGCAGCCGCACCAATGACAATGAGCAGTTCTTC.

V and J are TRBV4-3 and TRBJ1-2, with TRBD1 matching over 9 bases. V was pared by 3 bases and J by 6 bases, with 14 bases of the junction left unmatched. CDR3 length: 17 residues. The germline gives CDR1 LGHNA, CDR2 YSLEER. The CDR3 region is CASSQLFQRDRVNGYTF. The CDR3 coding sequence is TGCGCCAGCAGCCAGCTTTTTCAGAGGGACAGGGTCAATGGCTACACCTTC.

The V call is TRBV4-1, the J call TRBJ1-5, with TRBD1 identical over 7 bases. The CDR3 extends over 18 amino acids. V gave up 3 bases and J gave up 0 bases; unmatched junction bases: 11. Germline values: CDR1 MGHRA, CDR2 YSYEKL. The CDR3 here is CASSQAGDSTYSNQPQHF. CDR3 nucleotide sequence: TGCGCCAGCAGCCAGGCCGGGGACAGCACCTATAGCAATCAGCCCCAGCATTTT.

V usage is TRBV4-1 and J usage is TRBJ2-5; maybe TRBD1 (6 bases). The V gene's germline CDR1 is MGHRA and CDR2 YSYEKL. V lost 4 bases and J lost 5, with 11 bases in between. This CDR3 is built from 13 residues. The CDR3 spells CASSPLQGETQYF. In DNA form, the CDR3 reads TGCGCCAGCAGCCCTCTACAGGGTGAGACCCAGTACTTC.

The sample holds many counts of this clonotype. The CDR3 DNA is TGCAGTGCCTCACTAGCGGGGAGGTACAATGAGCAGTTCTTC. The encoded protein is CSASLAGRYNEQFF. The gene calls are TRBV20-1 and TRBJ2-1, with 10 bases fitting TRBD2. V dropped 6 bases and J dropped 4; count of bases not matched to a gene: 6. The V gene's germline CDR1 is DFQATT and CDR2 SNEGSKA (reference sequence). The CDR3 consists of 14 residues.

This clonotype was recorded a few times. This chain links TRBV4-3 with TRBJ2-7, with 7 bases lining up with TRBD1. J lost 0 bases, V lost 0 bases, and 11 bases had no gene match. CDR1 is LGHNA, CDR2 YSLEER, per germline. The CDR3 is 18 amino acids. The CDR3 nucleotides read TGCGCCAGCAGCCAAGATGGGCCGGGGACAGTCGTCTCCTACGAGCAGTACTTC. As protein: CASSQDGPGTVVSYEQYF.

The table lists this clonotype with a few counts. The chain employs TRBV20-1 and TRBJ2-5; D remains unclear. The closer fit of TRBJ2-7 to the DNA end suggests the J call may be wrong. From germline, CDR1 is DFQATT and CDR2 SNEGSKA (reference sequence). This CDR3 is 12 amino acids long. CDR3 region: CSARDWSGEQYF. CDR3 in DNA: TGCAGTGCTAGAGATTGGAGTGGCGAGCAGTACTTC.

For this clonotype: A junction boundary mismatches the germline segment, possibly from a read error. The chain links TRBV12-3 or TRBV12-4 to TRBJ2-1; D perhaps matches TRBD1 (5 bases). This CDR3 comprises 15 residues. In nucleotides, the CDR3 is TGTGCCAGCAGGGAACAAGGTGGGGCCTACAATGAGCGGTTCTTC. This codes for CASREQGGAYNERFF.

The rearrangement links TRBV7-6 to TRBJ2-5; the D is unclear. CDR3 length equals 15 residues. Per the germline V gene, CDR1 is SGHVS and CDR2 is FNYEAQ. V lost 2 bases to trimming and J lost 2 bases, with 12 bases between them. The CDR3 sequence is CASSLRDLRQETQYF. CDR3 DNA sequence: TGTGCCAGCAGCTTAAGAGACTTAAGACAAGAGACCCAGTACTTC.